The 8 T cell receptor beta chains given below trace back to one sample, sequenced in a study of T cell responses to AZD1222 COVID-19 vaccine. Data came from immunoSEQ multiplex PCR; TCRdb stores just in-frame clones and leaves some out. This table holds about 99,000 clones, approximately 86% found once. Specimen: peripheral blood, collected 28 days after the second dose of the MenACWY control vaccine. The receptors were sampled from an adult who received the MenACWY meningococcal vaccine as a control.

The V and J genes are TRBV7-3 and TRBJ2-5; D gene unclear. The V and J ends lost 1 base and 2 bases respectively, with 5 bases between them. Germline-derived CDR1 and CDR2 are SGHTA and FQGTGA. CDR3 size: 13 residues. CDR3 region: CASSLMKQETQYF. The DNA of the CDR3 is TGTGCCAGCAGCTTAATGAAACAAGAGACCCAGTACTTC.

V and J are TRBV18 and TRBJ2-3, with unresolved D. The V and J ends lost 3 bases and 6 bases respectively, with 10 bases between them. The length of the CDR3 is 13 residues. From germline, CDR1 is KGHSH and CDR2 LQKENI. The CDR3 protein is CASSPPVGDTQYF. CDR3 nucleotides: TGTGCCAGCTCACCCCCGGTCGGGGATACGCAGTATTTT.

The rearrangement links TRBV28 to TRBJ1-1, with TRBD1 matching over 7 bases. Germline CDR1 is MDHEN and CDR2 is SYDVKM. This CDR3 has 16 residues. J was trimmed by 4 bases and V by 5 bases; bases with no gene match: 13. The CDR3 region is CASSQQGTILPTEAFF. In DNA form, the CDR3 reads TGTGCCAGCAGTCAACAGGGGACGATTTTGCCCACTGAAGCTTTCTTT.

This clone was detected a few times. This chain's CDR3 is CASSQFTGGTEAFF. The DNA for the CDR3 is TGCGCCAGCAGCCAATTCACGGGGGGCACTGAAGCTTTCTTT. This rearrangement joins TRBV4-1 to TRBJ1-1; perhaps TRBD1 as D (5 bases). Between the trimmed V and J ends, which lost 2 bases and 4 bases, there was a span of 11 bases. The CDR3 consists of 14 residues. Germline CDR1 MGHRA, CDR2 YSYEKL.

The chain carries TRBV7-7 and TRBJ2-3; D possibly matches TRBD1 or TRBD2 (5 bases each). The CDR3 extends over 17 amino acids. Per germline, CDR1 SSHAT and CDR2 FNYEAQ (reference sequence). The V end was cut by 5 bases, the J end by 7 bases, with 25 bases between. CDR3 DNA: TGTGCCAGCAGCCAATCTGGGGGTAGCCGGGCTTTAAATACGCAGTATTTT. It encodes CASSQSGGSRALNTQYF.

This chain links TRBV7-2 with TRBJ1-4; a possible D gene is TRBD1 (5 bases). The length of the CDR3 is 15 residues. V was pared by 1 base and J by 7 bases, with 13 bases between. CDR1 and CDR2 from the germline V gene are SGHTA and FQGNSA. Written as DNA, the CDR3 is TGTGCCAGCAGCTTAGGGGCGGGGACTTCTGAAAAACTGTTTTTT. Its translation is CASSLGAGTSEKLFF.

The V and J genes are TRBV6-6 and TRBJ1-1; 9 nucleotides match TRBD1. Germline CDR1 and CDR2: MNHNY and SVGAGI (reference sequence). This CDR3 is 16 amino acids long. V lost 3 bases, J lost 3 bases, and 8 bases stayed unmatched. DNA of the CDR3: TGTGCCAGCAGTTATTCTCCGGGACAGGGTCACACTGAAGCTTTCTTT. Translation: CASSYSPGQGHTEAFF.

This clone was counted a single time. The chain is built from TRBV7-6 and TRBJ1-6; D uncertain. Germline V lookup: CDR1 SGHVS, CDR2 FNYEAQ. The CDR3 totals 15 residues. Trimming left V 1 base short and J 6 bases short, with 10 bases between. CDR3 region: CASSLDITLNSPLHF. The CDR3, as DNA: TGTGCCAGCAGCTTAGATATTACCCTTAATTCACCCCTCCACTTT.